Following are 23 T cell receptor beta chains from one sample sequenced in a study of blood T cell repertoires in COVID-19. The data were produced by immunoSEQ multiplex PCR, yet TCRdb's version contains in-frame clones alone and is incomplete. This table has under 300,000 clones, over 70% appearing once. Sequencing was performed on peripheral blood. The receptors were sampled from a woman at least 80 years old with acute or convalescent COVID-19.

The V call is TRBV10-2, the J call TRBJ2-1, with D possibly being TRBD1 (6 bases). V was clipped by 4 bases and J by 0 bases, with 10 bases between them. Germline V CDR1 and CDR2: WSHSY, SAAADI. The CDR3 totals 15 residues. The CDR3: CASSATTGSYNEQFF. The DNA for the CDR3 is TGCGCCAGCAGTGCGACGACAGGCTCCTACAATGAGCAGTTCTTC.

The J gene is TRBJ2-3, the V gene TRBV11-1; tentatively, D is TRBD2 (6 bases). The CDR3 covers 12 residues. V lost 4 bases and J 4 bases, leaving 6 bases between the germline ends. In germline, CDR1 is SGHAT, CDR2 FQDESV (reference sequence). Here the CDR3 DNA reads TGTGCCAGCAGCTCGGGGGCAGATACGCAGTATTTT. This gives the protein CASSSGADTQYF.

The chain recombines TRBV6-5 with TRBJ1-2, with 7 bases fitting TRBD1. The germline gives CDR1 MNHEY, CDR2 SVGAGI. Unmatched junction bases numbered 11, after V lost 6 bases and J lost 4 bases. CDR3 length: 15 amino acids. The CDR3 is CASSYTGQKGYGYTF. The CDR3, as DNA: TGTGCCAGCAGCTACACGGGACAGAAAGGCTATGGCTACACCTTC.

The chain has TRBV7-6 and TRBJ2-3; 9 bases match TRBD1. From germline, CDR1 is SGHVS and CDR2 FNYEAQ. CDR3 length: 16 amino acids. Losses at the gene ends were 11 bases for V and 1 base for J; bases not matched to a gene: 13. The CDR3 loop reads CAVTEGGDRGTDTQYF. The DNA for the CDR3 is TGTGCCGTAACTGAAGGGGGGGACAGGGGCACAGATACGCAGTATTTT.

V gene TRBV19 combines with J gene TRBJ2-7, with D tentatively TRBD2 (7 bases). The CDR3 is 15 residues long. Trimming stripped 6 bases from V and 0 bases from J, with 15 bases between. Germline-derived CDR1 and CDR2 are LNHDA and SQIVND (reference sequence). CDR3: CASRPGGGRSYEQYF. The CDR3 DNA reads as TGTGCCAGTAGGCCAGGCGGGGGCCGCTCCTACGAGCAGTACTTC. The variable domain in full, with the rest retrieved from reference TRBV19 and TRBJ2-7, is DGGITQSPKYLFRKEGQNVTLSCEQNLNHDAMYWYRQDPGQGLRLIYYSQIVNDFQKGDIAEGYSVSREKKESFPLTVTSAQKNPTAFYLCASRPGGGRSYEQYFGPGTRLTVT.

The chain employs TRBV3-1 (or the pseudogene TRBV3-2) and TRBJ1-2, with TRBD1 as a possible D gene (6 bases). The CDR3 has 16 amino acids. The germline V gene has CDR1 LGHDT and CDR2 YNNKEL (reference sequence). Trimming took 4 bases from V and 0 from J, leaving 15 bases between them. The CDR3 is CASSPVGTLANYGYTF. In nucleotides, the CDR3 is TGTGCCAGCAGCCCTGTAGGGACACTCGCTAACTATGGCTACACCTTC.

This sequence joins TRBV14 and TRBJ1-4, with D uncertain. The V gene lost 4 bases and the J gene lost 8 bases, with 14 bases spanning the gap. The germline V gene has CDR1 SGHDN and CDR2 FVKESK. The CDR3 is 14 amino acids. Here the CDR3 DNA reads TGTGCCAGCAGCCCCTTACTAGAGAGGGAAAAACTGTTTTTT. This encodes CASSPLLEREKLFF.

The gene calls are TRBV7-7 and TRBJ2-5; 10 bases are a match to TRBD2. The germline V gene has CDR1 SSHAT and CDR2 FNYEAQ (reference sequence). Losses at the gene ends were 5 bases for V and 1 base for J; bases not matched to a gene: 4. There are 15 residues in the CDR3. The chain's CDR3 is CASSEKRGGQETQYF. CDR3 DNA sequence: TGTGCCAGCAGCGAAAAGCGGGGGGGCCAAGAGACCCAGTACTTC.

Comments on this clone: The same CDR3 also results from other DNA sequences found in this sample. CDR3 DNA sequence: TGTGCCAGCAGTTTGTCGAATTCACCCCTCCACTTT. Protein: CASSLSNSPLHF. J is TRBJ1-6 and V is TRBV12-3 or TRBV12-4; D is unresolved. V was shortened by 3 bases and J by 7 bases, with 4 bases between the two germline ends. The CDR3 has 12 residues.

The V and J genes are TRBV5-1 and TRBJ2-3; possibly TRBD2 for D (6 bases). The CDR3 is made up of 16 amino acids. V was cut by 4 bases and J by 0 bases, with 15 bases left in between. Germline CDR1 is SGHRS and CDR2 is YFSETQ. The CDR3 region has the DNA TGCGCCAGCAGCCGTGCTGGGGGGACTAGCACAGATACGCAGTATTTT. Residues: CASSRAGGTSTDTQYF.

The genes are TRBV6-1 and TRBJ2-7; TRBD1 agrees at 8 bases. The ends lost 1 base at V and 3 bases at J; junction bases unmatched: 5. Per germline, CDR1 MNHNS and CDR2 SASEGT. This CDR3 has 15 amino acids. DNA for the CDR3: TGTGCCAGCAGTGAAGAATGGACAGGGATCTACGAGCAGTACTTC. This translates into CASSEEWTGIYEQYF.

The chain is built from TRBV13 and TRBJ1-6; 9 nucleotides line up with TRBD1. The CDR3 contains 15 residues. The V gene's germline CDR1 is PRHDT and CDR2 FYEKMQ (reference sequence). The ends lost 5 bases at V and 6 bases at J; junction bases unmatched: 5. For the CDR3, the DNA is TGTGCCAGCAGCCTGAGGACAGGGGTTAATTCACCCCTCCACTTT. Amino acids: CASSLRTGVNSPLHF.

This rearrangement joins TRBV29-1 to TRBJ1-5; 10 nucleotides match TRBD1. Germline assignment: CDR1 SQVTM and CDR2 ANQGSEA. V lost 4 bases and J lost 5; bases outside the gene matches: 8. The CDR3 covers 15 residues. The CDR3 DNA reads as TGCAGCGTTGCCCCTACCGGGACAGGGGATCAGCCCCAGCATTTT. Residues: CSVAPTGTGDQPQHF.

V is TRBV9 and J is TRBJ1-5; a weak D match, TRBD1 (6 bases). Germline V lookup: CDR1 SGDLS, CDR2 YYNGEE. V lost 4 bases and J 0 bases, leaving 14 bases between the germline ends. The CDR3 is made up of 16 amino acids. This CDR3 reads CASSPGGGRSNQPQHF. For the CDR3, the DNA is TGTGCCAGCAGCCCGGGAGGGGGGCGTAGCAATCAGCCCCAGCATTTT.

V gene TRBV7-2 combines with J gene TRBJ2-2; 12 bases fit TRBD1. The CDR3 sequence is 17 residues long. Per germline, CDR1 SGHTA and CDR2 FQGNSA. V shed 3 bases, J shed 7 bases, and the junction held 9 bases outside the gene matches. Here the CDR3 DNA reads TGTGCCAGCAGCTTCAAAGGGACAGGGGGCCGAGGCGGGGAGCTGTTTTTT. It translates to CASSFKGTGGRGGELFF.

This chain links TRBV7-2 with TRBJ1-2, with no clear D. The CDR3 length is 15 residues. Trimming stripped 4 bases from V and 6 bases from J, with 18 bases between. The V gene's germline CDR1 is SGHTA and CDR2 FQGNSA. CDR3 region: CASSSSPAGWNGYTF. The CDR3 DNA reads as TGTGCCAGCAGCTCCTCGCCAGCGGGCTGGAATGGCTACACCTTC.

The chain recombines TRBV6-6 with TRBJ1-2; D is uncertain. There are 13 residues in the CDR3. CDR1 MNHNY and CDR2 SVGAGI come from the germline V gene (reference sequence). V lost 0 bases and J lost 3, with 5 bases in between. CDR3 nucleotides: TGTGCCAGCAGTTACTCTGCAGACTATGGCTACACCTTC. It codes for CASSYSADYGYTF.

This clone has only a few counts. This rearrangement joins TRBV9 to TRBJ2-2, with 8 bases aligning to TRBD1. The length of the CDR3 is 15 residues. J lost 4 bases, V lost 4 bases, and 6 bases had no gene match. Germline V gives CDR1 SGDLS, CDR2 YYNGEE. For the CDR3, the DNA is TGTGCCAGCAGCTCAGGGGGCATAGTCACCGGGGAGCTGTTTTTT. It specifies CASSSGGIVTGELFF.

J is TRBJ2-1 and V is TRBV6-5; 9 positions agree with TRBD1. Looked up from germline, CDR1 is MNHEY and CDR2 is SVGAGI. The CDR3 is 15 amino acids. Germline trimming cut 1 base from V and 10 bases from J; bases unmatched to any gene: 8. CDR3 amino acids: CASSYFGTGISEQFF. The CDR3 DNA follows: TGTGCCAGCAGTTACTTCGGGACAGGGATCTCGGAGCAGTTCTTC.

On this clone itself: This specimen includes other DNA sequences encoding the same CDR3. The CDR3 sequence: CASSPRQSYEQYF. The CDR3 DNA reads TGTGCCAGTAGTCCGCGACAGTCCTACGAGCAGTACTTC. This chain links TRBV19 with TRBJ2-7; tentatively, D is TRBD1 (5 bases). Trimming pared 5 bases from V and 1 base from J, leaving 9 bases between. The CDR3 is 13 residues long. From germline, CDR1 is LNHDA and CDR2 SQIVND (reference sequence).

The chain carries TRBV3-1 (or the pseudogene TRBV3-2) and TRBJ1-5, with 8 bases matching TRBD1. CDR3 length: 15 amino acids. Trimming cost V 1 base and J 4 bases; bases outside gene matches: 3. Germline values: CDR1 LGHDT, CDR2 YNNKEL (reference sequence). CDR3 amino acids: CASSQGTGRNQPQHF. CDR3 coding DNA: TGTGCCAGCAGCCAAGGGACAGGGAGGAATCAGCCCCAGCATTTT.

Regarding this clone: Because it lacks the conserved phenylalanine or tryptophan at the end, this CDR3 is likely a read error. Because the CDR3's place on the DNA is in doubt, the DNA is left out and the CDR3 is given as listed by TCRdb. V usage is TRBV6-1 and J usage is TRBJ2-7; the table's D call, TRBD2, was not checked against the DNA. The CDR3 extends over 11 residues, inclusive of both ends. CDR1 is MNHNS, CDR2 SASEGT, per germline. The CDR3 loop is CASSEELPAII.

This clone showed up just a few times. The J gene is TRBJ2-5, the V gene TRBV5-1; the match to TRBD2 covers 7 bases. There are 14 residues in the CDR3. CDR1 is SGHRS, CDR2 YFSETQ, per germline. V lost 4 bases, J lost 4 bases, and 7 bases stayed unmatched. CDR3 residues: CASSVRGIIETQYF. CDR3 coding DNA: TGCGCCAGCAGCGTGCGGGGGATCATAGAGACCCAGTACTTC.